A single sample gave rise to the 25 T cell receptor beta chains below, sequenced in a study of graft-versus-host responses after intestinal transplantation. Antigens of these TCRs are unknown. Sequenced by immunoSEQ multiplex PCR; TCRdb stores in-frame clones only, minus some. The sample has about 85,000 clones; under 95% are singletons. Sequencing was performed on unstimulated CD8+ T cells sorted from spleen or lymph node cells, taken before transplant. Receptors originate from a human donor who was the organ donor for an intestinal transplant.

The chain carries TRBV30 and TRBJ1-1; D not certain. The germline V gene has CDR1 GTSNPN and CDR2 SVGIG (reference sequence). V gave up 0 bases and J gave up 4 bases, with 6 bases separating them. The length of the CDR3 is 12 residues. The CDR3, as DNA: TGTGCCTGGAGTGTAGACGTCACTGAAGCTTTCTTT. Residues: CAWSVDVTEAFF.

The chain joins TRBV6-1 to TRBJ1-1, with D perhaps TRBD1 (6 bases). With 4 bases removed from V and 1 base from J, the gap between germline ends came to 7 bases. Germline assignment: CDR1 MNHNS and CDR2 SASEGT. The CDR3 has 13 amino acids. The CDR3, as DNA: TGTGCCAGCAGTGTACAGGGGAACACTGAAGCTTTCTTT. Translated, it gives CASSVQGNTEAFF.

V and J are TRBV13 and TRBJ2-2, with no clear D. The CDR3 has 15 amino acids. The ends were cut back, 2 bases at V and 5 bases at J, with 12 bases in the middle. Germline values: CDR1 PRHDT, CDR2 FYEKMQ (reference sequence). The CDR3 protein is CASSLSSWGTGELFF. CDR3 nucleotides: TGTGCCAGCAGCTTAAGTAGTTGGGGAACCGGGGAGCTGTTTTTT.

This clone was found a few times. This chain links TRBV16 with TRBJ1-6; D unclear. This CDR3 spans 14 amino acids. Trimming pared 5 bases from V and 5 bases from J, leaving 10 bases between. CDR1 and CDR2 from the germline V gene are KGHSY and FQNENV. This chain's CDR3 is CASSSGNNNSPLHF. DNA of the CDR3: TGTGCCAGCAGCTCCGGGAACAATAATTCACCCCTCCACTTT.

The chain uses TRBV20-1 and TRBJ1-2; unclear D gene. Deletions cut 6 bases from V and 6 bases from J, with 5 bases between. CDR3 length: 9 amino acids. The germline CDR1 and CDR2 sequences are DFQATT and SNEGSKA (reference sequence). The chain's CDR3 is CSASNGYTF. For the CDR3, the DNA is TGCAGTGCCAGTAATGGCTACACCTTC.

The chain couples TRBV2 to TRBJ1-5; no clear D gene. Germline CDR1 and CDR2: SNHLY and FYNNEI. With 7 bases removed from V and 0 bases from J, the gap between germline ends came to 7 bases. The CDR3 length is 13 residues. The CDR3 coding sequence is TGTGCCAGCACCGAAACTAGCAATCAGCCCCAGCATTTT. It is translated as CASTETSNQPQHF.

The chain has TRBV7-9 and TRBJ2-7, with 9 bases identical to TRBD1. Looked up from germline, CDR1 is SEHNR and CDR2 is FQNEAQ (reference sequence). With 5 bases clipped from V and 1 base from J, the junction kept 6 bases outside the gene matches. The CDR3 totals 15 residues. DNA of the CDR3: TGTGCCAGCAGCCAATTGGGACAGGGATCCTACGAGCAGTACTTC. This gives the protein CASSQLGQGSYEQYF.

J is TRBJ1-1 and V is TRBV12-5; D perhaps matches TRBD1 (5 bases). The CDR3 loop spans 13 amino acids. V lost 9 bases and J 7 bases, leaving 18 bases between the germline ends. The germline gives CDR1 LGHNT, CDR2 FRNRAP. In DNA, the CDR3 is TGTGCTAGCGCATTGGGACTGAGGAATGAAGCTTTCTTT. It specifies CASALGLRNEAFF.

As concerns this clone: One junction end does not reproduce the germline sequence, and a read error may be involved. The gene calls are TRBV5-1 and TRBJ1-2; 8 nucleotides agree with TRBD1. The CDR3 is made up of 15 amino acids. From germline, CDR1 is SGHRS and CDR2 YFSETQ. CDR3 sequence reads: CASSRRDRRSNGYAF. The CDR3 bases are TGCGCCAGCAGCAGAAGGGACAGGAGAAGTAATGGCTACGCCTTC.

The chain couples TRBV5-4 to TRBJ2-5; 7 bases match TRBD2. The J call may be incorrect, as the DNA end agrees better with TRBJ2-7. The CDR3 length is 14 residues. In germline, CDR1 is SGHNT, CDR2 YYREEE (reference sequence). CDR3: CASSLVGEGYEQYF. Written as DNA, the CDR3 is TGTGCCAGCAGCTTGGTTGGGGAGGGCTACGAGCAGTACTTC.

This rearrangement joins TRBV7-9 to TRBJ1-5; maybe TRBD1 (6 bases). Germline values: CDR1 SEHNR, CDR2 FQNEAQ (reference sequence). Trimming stripped 1 base from V and 2 bases from J, with 15 bases between. The length of the CDR3 is 17 residues. As DNA, the CDR3 is TGTGCCAGCAGCTTAGTCCTTTCAGGGGTCGGCAATCAGCCCCAGCATTTT. This sequence encodes CASSLVLSGVGNQPQHF.

The rearrangement uses TRBV27 and TRBJ2-7, with 10 bases lining up with TRBD1. Germline V gene sequence: CDR1 MNHEY, CDR2 SMNVEV (reference sequence). Trimming cost V 6 bases and J 5 bases; bases outside gene matches: 10. This CDR3 region has 15 residues. For the CDR3, the DNA is TGTGCCAGCAGGGCCCGGACAGGGGGTTTCGACGAGCAGTACTTC. Its translation: CASRARTGGFDEQYF.

As to this clone: Within the sample, other DNA sequences also encode this same CDR3. The chain has TRBV7-6 and TRBJ2-2; D not certain. The CDR3 totals 14 residues. The ends were cut back, 0 bases at V and 2 bases at J, with 4 bases in the middle. The V gene's germline CDR1 is SGHVS and CDR2 FNYEAQ. CDR3 residues: CASSLAGNTGELFF. CDR3 bases: TGTGCCAGCAGCTTAGCGGGCAACACCGGGGAGCTGTTTTTT.

The chain carries TRBV11-2 and TRBJ2-2; TRBD1 matches 8 bases. CDR3 length: 14 residues. V lost 6 bases to trimming and J lost 5 bases; unmatched junction nucleotides: 5. CDR1 SGHAT and CDR2 FQNNGV come from the germline V gene. The CDR3 sequence: CASSLTGDTGELFF. CDR3 nucleotide sequence: TGTGCCAGCAGTCTGACAGGGGATACCGGGGAGCTGTTTTTT.

The chain employs TRBV4-1 and TRBJ2-1; D unclear. The CDR3 spans 15 residues. V dropped 0 bases and J dropped 2 bases, with 8 bases sitting between them. The germline gives CDR1 MGHRA, CDR2 YSYEKL. The CDR3 DNA reads as TGCGCCAGCAGCCAAGACAGGCCAACCTACAATGAGCAGTTCTTC. This encodes CASSQDRPTYNEQFF.

This clone was detected once. V usage is TRBV12-5 and J usage is TRBJ2-5; 7 bases line up with TRBD1. The CDR3 contains 14 residues. CDR1 LGHNT and CDR2 FRNRAP come from the germline V gene. V shed 1 base, J shed 7 bases, and the junction held 6 bases outside the gene matches. In nucleotides, the CDR3 is TGTGCTAGTGGTTTGGGGACAGGCATGGGGACCCAGTACTTC. Protein: CASGLGTGMGTQYF.

The DNA of the CDR3 is TGTGCCAGCAGCCCGGTACGTGGGACGTACGAGCAGTACTTC. It codes for CASSPVRGTYEQYF. The genes are TRBV5-6 and TRBJ2-7; either TRBD1 or TRBD2 may supply D (5 bases each). CDR1 SGHDT and CDR2 YYEEEE come from the germline V gene. The V end was cut by 4 bases, the J end by 4 bases, with 15 bases between. This CDR3 contains 14 residues.

The genes are TRBV5-6 and TRBJ2-3; 13 bases line up with TRBD2. CDR3 length: 18 residues. Per germline, CDR1 SGHDT and CDR2 YYEEEE. Germline trimming cut 2 bases from V and 3 bases from J; bases unmatched to any gene: 9. In DNA form, the CDR3 reads TGTGCCAGCAGCTTTGCGGGGGGGACTAGCGGGATTACAGATACGCAGTATTTT. It translates to CASSFAGGTSGITDTQYF.

The V and J genes are TRBV6-5 and TRBJ2-3; 8 bases fit TRBD2. There are 15 residues in the CDR3. J was trimmed by 4 bases and V by 6 bases; bases with no gene match: 9. CDR1 is MNHEY, CDR2 SVGAGI, per germline. CDR3 loop: CASSPLAAEPDTQYF. DNA for the CDR3: TGTGCCAGCAGCCCACTAGCGGCCGAGCCAGATACGCAGTATTTT.

This chain links TRBV28 with TRBJ2-7; the D call may be TRBD1 or TRBD2 (6 bases each). The length of the CDR3 is 14 residues. V shed 4 bases and J shed 4 bases, with 14 bases lying between them. The germline CDR1 and CDR2 sequences are MDHEN and SYDVKM. The CDR3 is CASSYEGGVYEQYF. CDR3 sequence (DNA): TGTGCCAGCAGTTACGAGGGGGGTGTTTACGAGCAGTACTTC.

The chain combines TRBV7-2 with TRBJ1-1, with TRBD1 matching 8 bases. With V trimmed by 0 bases and J by 5 bases, 11 bases remained unmatched. Germline V lookup: CDR1 SGHTA, CDR2 FQGNSA. The CDR3 loop spans 17 amino acids. The CDR3 sequence is CASSLATLQGARTEAFF. Here the CDR3 DNA reads TGTGCCAGCAGCTTAGCGACCCTTCAGGGGGCGAGGACTGAAGCTTTCTTT.

V and J are TRBV2 and TRBJ1-2; no reliable D call. Germline CDR1 SNHLY, CDR2 FYNNEI. The CDR3 is 17 residues long. Trimming left V 2 bases short and J 4 bases short, with 20 bases between. The CDR3 reads CASSEWSSGNRGYGYTF. CDR3 DNA sequence: TGTGCCAGCAGTGAATGGAGTAGTGGTAACCGGGGCTATGGCTACACCTTC.

The chain joins TRBV19 to TRBJ2-7; possibly TRBD1 or TRBD2 for D (5 bases each). CDR1 and CDR2 from the germline V gene are LNHDA and SQIVND (reference sequence). This CDR3 contains 14 residues. Deletions cut 3 bases from V and 7 bases from J, with 16 bases between. This CDR3 reads CASSISGTPGEQYF. The CDR3 DNA sequence: TGTGCCAGTAGTATCTCCGGGACCCCGGGGGAGCAGTACTTC.

This chain links TRBV2 with TRBJ1-4; 9 nucleotides agree with TRBD1. CDR1 is SNHLY, CDR2 FYNNEI, per germline. The J segment lost 7 bases and the V segment lost 6 bases, leaving 6 bases of the junction unmatched. The CDR3 extends over 14 amino acids. CDR3 sequence (DNA): TGTGCCAGCAGACCGGGACAGGGTCTTGAAAAACTGTTTTTT. This gives the protein CASRPGQGLEKLFF.

The J gene is TRBJ1-1, the V gene TRBV19; unclear D gene. CDR1 is LNHDA, CDR2 SQIVND, per germline (reference sequence). This CDR3 contains 13 residues. Trimming removed 1 base at V and 7 bases at J, with 10 bases between. CDR3 region: CASSIGGPGEAFF. CDR3 DNA: TGTGCCAGTAGTATAGGTGGGCCGGGTGAAGCTTTCTTT. The full variable domain, in which reference TRBV19 and TRBJ1-1 provide the parts outside the CDR3, is DGGITQSPKYLFRKEGQNVTLSCEQNLNHDAMYWYRQDPGQGLRLIYYSQIVNDFQKGDIAEGYSVSREKKESFPLTVTSAQKNPTAFYLCASSIGGPGEAFFGQGTRLTVV.